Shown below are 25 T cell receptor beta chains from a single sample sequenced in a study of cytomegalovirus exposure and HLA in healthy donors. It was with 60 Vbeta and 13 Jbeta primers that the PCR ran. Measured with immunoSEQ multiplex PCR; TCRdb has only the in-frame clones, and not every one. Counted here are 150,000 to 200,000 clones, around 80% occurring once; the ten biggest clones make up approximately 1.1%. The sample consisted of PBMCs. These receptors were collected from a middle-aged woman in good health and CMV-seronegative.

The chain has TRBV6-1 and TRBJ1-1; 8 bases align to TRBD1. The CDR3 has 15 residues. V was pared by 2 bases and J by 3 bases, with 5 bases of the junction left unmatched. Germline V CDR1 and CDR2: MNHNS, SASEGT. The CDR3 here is CASSEPGQGYTEAFF. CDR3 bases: TGTGCCAGCAGTGAACCAGGACAGGGCTACACTGAAGCTTTCTTT.

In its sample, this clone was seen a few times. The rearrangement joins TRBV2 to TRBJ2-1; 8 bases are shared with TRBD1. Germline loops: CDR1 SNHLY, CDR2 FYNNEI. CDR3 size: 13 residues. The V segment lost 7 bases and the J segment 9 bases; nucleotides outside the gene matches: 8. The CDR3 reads CASIRQGYGEQFF. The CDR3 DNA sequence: TGTGCCAGCATCCGACAGGGGTACGGTGAGCAGTTCTTC. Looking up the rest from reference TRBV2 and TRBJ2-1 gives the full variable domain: EPEVTQTPSHQVTQMGQEVILRCVPISNHLYFYWYRQILGQKVEFLVSFYNNEISEKSEIFDDQFSVERPDGSNFTLKIRSTKLEDSAMYFCASIRQGYGEQFFGPGTRLTVL.

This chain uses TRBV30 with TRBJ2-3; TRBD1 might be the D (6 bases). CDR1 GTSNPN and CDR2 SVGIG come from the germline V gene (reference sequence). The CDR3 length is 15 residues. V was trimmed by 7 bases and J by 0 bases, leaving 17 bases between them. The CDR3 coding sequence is TGTGCCTACACCCTCGGACAGTCTAGCACAGATACGCAGTATTTT. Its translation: CAYTLGQSSTDTQYF.

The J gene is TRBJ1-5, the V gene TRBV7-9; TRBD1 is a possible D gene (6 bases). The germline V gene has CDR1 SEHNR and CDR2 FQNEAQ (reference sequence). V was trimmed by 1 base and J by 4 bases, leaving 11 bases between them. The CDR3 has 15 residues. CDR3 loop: CASSLVTTGNQPQHF. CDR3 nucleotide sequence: TGTGCCAGCAGCTTAGTCACCACAGGGAATCAGCCCCAGCATTTT.

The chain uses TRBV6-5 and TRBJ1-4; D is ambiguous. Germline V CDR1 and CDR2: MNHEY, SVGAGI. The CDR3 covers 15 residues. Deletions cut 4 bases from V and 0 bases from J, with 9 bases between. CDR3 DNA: TGTGCCAGCAGTTCCGACTGGACAACTAATGAAAAACTGTTTTTT. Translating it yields CASSSDWTTNEKLFF.

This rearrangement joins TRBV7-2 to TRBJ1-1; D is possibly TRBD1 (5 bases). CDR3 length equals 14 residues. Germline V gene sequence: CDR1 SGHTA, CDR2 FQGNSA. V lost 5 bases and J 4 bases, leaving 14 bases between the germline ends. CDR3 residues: CASSMGLYGTEAFF. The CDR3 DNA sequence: TGTGCCAGCAGCATGGGACTCTATGGCACTGAAGCTTTCTTT.

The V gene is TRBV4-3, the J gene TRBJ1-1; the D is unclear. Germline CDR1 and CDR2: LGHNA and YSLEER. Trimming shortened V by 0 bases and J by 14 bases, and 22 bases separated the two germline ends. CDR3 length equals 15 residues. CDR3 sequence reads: CASSQDFMAAPQRFF. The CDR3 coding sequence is TGCGCCAGCAGCCAAGATTTCATGGCCGCTCCCCAGCGCTTCTTT.

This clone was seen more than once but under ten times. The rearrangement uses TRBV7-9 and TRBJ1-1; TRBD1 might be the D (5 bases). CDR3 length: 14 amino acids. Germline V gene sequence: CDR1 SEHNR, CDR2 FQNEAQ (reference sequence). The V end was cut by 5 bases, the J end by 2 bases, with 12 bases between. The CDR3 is CASSRGGSNTEAFF. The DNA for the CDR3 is TGTGCCAGCAGCCGGGGGGGGTCTAACACTGAAGCTTTCTTT.

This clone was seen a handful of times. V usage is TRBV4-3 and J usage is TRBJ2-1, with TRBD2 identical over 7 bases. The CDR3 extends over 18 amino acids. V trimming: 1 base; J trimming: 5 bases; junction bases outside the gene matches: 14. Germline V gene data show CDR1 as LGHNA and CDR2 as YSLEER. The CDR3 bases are TGCGCCAGCAGCCAAGTAGCTTTGGGGGACTACGTTCACAATGAGCAGTTCTTC. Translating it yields CASSQVALGDYVHNEQFF.

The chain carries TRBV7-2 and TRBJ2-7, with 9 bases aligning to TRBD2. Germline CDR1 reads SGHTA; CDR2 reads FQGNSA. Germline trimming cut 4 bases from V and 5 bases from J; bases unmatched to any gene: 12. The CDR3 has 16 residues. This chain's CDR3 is CASSSAAGGQGHEQYF. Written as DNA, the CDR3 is TGTGCCAGCAGCTCTGCAGCGGGAGGCCAGGGCCACGAGCAGTACTTC.

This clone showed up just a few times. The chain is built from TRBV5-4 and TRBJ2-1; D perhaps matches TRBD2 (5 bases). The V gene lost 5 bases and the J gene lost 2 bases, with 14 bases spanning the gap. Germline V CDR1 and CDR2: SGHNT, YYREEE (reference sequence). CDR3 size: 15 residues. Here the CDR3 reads CASSRTPTTYNEQFF. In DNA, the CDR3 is TGTGCCAGCAGTCGGACTCCGACTACCTACAATGAGCAGTTCTTC.

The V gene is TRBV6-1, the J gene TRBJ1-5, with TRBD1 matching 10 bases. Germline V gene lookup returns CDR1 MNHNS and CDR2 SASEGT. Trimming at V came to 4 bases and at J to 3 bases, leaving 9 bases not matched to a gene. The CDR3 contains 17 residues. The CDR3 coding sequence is TGTGCCAGCAGTGGCCGGGACAGGGGTTTCTTCAATCAGCCCCAGCATTTT. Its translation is CASSGRDRGFFNQPQHF.

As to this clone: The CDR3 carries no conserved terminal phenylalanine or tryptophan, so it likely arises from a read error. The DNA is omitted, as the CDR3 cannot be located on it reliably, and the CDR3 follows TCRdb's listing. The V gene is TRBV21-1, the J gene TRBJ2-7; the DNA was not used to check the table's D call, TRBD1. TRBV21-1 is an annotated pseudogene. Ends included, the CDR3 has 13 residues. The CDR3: CASSAPGESEQYA.

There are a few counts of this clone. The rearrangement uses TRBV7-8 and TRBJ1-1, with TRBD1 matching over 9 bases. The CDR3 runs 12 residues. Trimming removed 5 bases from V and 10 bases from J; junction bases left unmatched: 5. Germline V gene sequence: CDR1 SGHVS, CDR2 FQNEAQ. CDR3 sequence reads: CASSTGGVGAFF. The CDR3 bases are TGTGCCAGCAGCACAGGGGGCGTAGGAGCTTTCTTT.

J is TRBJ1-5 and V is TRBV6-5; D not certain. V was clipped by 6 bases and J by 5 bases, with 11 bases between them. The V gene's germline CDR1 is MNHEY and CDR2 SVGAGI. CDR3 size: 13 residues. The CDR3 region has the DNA TGTGCCAGCAGCCGGGTTCAAGATCAGCCCCAGCATTTT. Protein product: CASSRVQDQPQHF.

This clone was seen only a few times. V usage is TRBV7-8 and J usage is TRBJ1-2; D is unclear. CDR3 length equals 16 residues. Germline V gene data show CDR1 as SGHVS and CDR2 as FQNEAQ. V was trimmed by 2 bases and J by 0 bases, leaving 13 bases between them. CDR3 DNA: TGTGCCAGCAGCTTAAGCCGGGAGCTTGCTAACTATGGCTACACCTTC. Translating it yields CASSLSRELANYGYTF.

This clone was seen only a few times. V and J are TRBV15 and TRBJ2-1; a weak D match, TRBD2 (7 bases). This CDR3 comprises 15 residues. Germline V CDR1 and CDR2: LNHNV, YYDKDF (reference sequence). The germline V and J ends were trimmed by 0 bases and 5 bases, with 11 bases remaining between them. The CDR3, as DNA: TGTGCCACCAGCAGAGATGAGGGGGGGCACAATGAGCAGTTCTTC. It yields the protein CATSRDEGGHNEQFF.

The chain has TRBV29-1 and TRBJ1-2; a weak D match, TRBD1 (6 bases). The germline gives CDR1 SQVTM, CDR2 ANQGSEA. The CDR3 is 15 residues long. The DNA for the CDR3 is TGCAGTACCTCAGGGGCCGCGGGTCTCGGCTATGGCTACACCTTC. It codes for CSTSGAAGLGYGYTF.

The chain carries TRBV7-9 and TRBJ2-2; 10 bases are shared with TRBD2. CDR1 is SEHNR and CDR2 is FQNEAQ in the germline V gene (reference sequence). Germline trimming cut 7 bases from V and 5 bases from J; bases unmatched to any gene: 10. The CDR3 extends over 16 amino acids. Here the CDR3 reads CASKVLSSGSTGELFF. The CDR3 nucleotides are TGTGCCAGCAAAGTCCTGTCTAGCGGGAGTACCGGGGAGCTGTTTTTT. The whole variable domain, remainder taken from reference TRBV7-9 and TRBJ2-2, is DTGVSQNPRHKITKRGQNVTFRCDPISEHNRLYWYRQTLGQGPEFLTYFQNEAQLEKSRLLSDRFSAERPKGSFSTLEIQRTEQGDSAMYLCASKVLSSGSTGELFFGEGSRLTVL.

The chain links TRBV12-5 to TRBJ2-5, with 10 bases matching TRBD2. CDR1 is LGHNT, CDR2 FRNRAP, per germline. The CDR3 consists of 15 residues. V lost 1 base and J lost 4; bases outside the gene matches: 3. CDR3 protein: CASGLAAGGIETQYF. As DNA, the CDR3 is TGTGCTAGTGGTTTGGCAGCGGGAGGGATAGAGACCCAGTACTTC.

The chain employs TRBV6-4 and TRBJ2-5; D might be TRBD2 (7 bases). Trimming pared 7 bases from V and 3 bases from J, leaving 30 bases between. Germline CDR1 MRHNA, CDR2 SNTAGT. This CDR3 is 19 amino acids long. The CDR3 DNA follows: TGTGCCAGCACGATGGGCCACCTATCGGGGGGCGGAACCAAAGAGACCCAGTACTTC. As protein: CASTMGHLSGGGTKETQYF.

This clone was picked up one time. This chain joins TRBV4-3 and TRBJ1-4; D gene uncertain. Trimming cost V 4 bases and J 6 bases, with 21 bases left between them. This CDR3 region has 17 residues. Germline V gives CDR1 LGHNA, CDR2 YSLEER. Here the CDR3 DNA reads TGCGCCAGCAGCCGGGCGGCTGGGAGAGGGCAACATGAAAAACTGTTTTTT. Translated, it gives CASSRAAGRGQHEKLFF.

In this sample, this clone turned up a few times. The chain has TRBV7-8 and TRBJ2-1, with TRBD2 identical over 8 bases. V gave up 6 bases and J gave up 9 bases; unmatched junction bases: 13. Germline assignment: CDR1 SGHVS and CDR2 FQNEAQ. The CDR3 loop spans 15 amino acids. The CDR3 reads CASSSHSGKGPEQFF. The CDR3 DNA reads TGTGCCAGCAGTTCCCATAGCGGGAAAGGCCCTGAGCAGTTCTTC.

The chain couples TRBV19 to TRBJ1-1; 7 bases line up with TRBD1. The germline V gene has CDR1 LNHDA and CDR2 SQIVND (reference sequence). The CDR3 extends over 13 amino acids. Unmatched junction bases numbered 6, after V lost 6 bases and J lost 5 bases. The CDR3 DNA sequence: TGTGCCAGTAGCTTAAACAGGGGTACTGAAGCTTTCTTT. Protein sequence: CASSLNRGTEAFF.

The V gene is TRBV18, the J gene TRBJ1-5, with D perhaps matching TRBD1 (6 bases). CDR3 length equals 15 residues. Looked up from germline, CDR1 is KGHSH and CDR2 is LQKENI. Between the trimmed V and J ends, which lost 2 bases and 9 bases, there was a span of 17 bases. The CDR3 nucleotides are TGTGCCAGCTCACCAGGACAGCGGCACAGACGGCCCCAGCATTTT. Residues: CASSPGQRHRRPQHF.